Listed here are 21 T cell receptor beta chains from one sample, sequenced in a study of T cells expressing NK-cell markers. Following a re-call of the 5' RACE reads, TCRdb has one entry per CDR3 protein and lacks DNA. The sample holds around 550,000 distinct CDR3 sequences. The sample consisted of blood T cells: a sorted CD56 or NKG2C T cell subset, CD4+ or CD8+ T cells, or bulk PBMC T cells (not recorded which). These receptors were taken from a man aged 18 to 30 in good health.

This chain connects TRBV19 to TRBJ2-1. The CDR3 length is 15 residues. Germline CDR1 reads LNHDA; CDR2 reads SQIVND (reference sequence). The CDR3 loop is CASSIVGALSGEQFF.

This sequence joins TRBV3-1 and TRBJ2-1. Germline CDR1 and CDR2: LGHDT and YNNKEL (reference sequence). The CDR3 covers 15 residues. CDR3: CASRGSGSYYSEQFF.

The rearrangement links TRBV6-2 or TRBV6-3 to TRBJ2-4; TCRdb's assignment of TRBD1 cannot be checked, as there is no DNA. The CDR3 loop spans 17 amino acids. The germline V gene has CDR1 MNHEY and CDR2 SVGEGT. CDR3 loop: CASSLGQNLQGRNIQYF.

V and J are TRBV4-3 and TRBJ2-1; lacking DNA, the TRBD1 call made by TCRdb goes unchecked. The germline V gene encodes CDR1 LGHNA and CDR2 YSLEER. This CDR3 contains 15 residues. This CDR3 reads CASSQEALGGQRQFF.

This chain connects TRBV29-1 to TRBJ1-1; TCRdb's D gene call, TRBD1, goes unchecked for lack of DNA. The CDR3 spans 15 residues. The germline gives CDR1 SQVTM, CDR2 ANQGSEA. Here the CDR3 reads CSVELGAQKLDEAFF.

This chain links TRBV20-1 with TRBJ1-2. The CDR3 length is 11 residues. Per germline, CDR1 DFQATT and CDR2 SNEGSKA (reference sequence). CDR3 amino acids: CSASDSLGYTF.

This rearrangement joins TRBV12-3 or TRBV12-4 to TRBJ2-3; absent DNA, TCRdb's TRBD1 call cannot be checked. The CDR3 covers 15 residues. The CDR3 sequence is CASSPGRSSTDTQYF.

This chain joins TRBV11-2 and TRBJ2-1; the D call from TCRdb, TRBD1, cannot be confirmed without DNA. The CDR3 is 15 residues long. The germline V gene has CDR1 SGHAT and CDR2 FQNNGV. CDR3 residues: CASTPPGALVNEQFF.

The rearrangement joins TRBV29-1 to TRBJ2-5; checking the TCRdb D call of TRBD2 is not possible without DNA. This CDR3 region has 17 residues. CDR1 SQVTM and CDR2 ANQGSEA come from the germline V gene. The CDR3 spells CSVEVRGTSGRPETQYF.

The CDR3 reads CASSYPELGDNEQFF. V usage is TRBV7-9 and J usage is TRBJ2-1; the D call from TCRdb, TRBD2, cannot be confirmed without DNA. The germline CDR1 and CDR2 sequences are SEHNR and FQNEAQ (reference sequence). The CDR3 extends over 15 amino acids.

The rearrangement links TRBV20-1 to TRBJ1-2; the TRBD1 assignment by TCRdb is unverifiable without DNA. This CDR3 region has 13 residues. CDR1 is DFQATT and CDR2 is SNEGSKA in the germline V gene (reference sequence). The CDR3 reads CSARLQGEYGYTF.

The chain recombines TRBV27 with TRBJ1-1; the TRBD1 assignment by TCRdb is unverifiable without DNA. CDR1 and CDR2 (germline): MNHEY, SMNVEV (reference sequence). The length of the CDR3 is 14 residues. The chain's CDR3 is CASSFQRGLTEAFF.

V usage is TRBV7-9 and J usage is TRBJ2-2; TCRdb selects TRBD1, and the lack of DNA leaves this call unchecked. The CDR3 runs to 17 residues. Germline V lookup: CDR1 SEHNR, CDR2 FQNEAQ (reference sequence). The CDR3 here is CASSDGTDGDKTGELFF.

The chain uses TRBV24-1 and TRBJ2-2; no DNA is available, so the TRBD1 call from TCRdb remains unchecked. The germline gives CDR1 KGHDR, CDR2 SFDVKD. The CDR3 extends over 17 amino acids. The chain's CDR3 is CATSGIRQGLNTGELFF.

This chain joins TRBV29-1 and TRBJ2-1; absent DNA, TCRdb's TRBD1 call cannot be checked. The CDR3 contains 14 residues. From germline, CDR1 is SQVTM and CDR2 ANQGSEA. This chain's CDR3 is CSVALSGRYNEQFF.

The chain uses TRBV12-3 or TRBV12-4 and TRBJ2-7; TCRdb gives TRBD2 as the D gene, but with no DNA this cannot be confirmed. CDR3 length: 14 amino acids. The chain's CDR3 is CASSWPGLANEQYF.

The chain carries TRBV18 and TRBJ1-4; the D call from TCRdb, TRBD1, cannot be confirmed without DNA. The CDR3 length is 15 residues. Germline V CDR1 and CDR2: KGHSH, LQKENI. The CDR3 sequence: CASSPPGQVYEKLFF.

The chain combines TRBV6-5 with TRBJ2-3; TCRdb's D gene call, TRBD1, goes unchecked for lack of DNA. Germline CDR1 is MNHEY and CDR2 is SVGAGI. This CDR3 spans 16 amino acids. This chain's CDR3 is CASSLPAGRWTDTQYF.

The CDR3 reads CASSKDPDEQYF. V and J are TRBV12-3 or TRBV12-4 and TRBJ2-7; TCRdb reports TRBD1, a call that lacks DNA to check it against. CDR3 length: 12 residues.

V is TRBV7-8 and J is TRBJ2-1; TCRdb's D gene call, TRBD1, goes unchecked for lack of DNA. This CDR3 is 15 amino acids long. CDR1 is SGHVS and CDR2 is FQNEAQ in the germline V gene. The CDR3 here is CASSSPDRGMDEQFF.

This chain uses TRBV19 with TRBJ2-3. The CDR3 is 15 amino acids. Germline V gene sequence: CDR1 LNHDA, CDR2 SQIVND (reference sequence). CDR3 in amino acids: CASSISRLAPDTQYF.